This T cell receptor (beta chain) was sequenced for a study of blood T cell repertoires in COVID-19. The repertoire was sequenced with immunoSEQ multiplex PCR; TCRdb's copy has only in-frame clones and lacks some. The profile shows just over 150,000 clones, roughly four fifths of them singletons. Per germline, CDR1 KGHDR and CDR2 SFDVKD. V was pared by 2 bases and J by 5 bases, with 11 bases between. The CDR3 totals 15 residues. The source material was peripheral blood. The gene calls are TRBV24-1 and TRBJ2-2; D remains ambiguous. This clonotype was obtained from an elderly woman with acute or convalescent COVID-19. CDR3 bases: TGTGCCACCAGTGATTCCTCGACACTTACCGGGGAGCTGTTTTTT. Amino acids: CATSDSSTLTGELFF.